The 23 T cell receptor beta chains below come from one sample, sequenced in a study of blood T cell repertoires in COVID-19. Sequencing used immunoSEQ multiplex PCR; TCRdb keeps in-frame clones, though not all of them. Of some 200,000 clones in the sample, approximately 81% were seen once. The sample taken for sequencing was peripheral blood. Receptor source: a woman of 80 years or more with COVID-19, enrolled during active disease.

The V gene is TRBV5-1, the J gene TRBJ1-2; D may be TRBD1 (5 bases). V shed 3 bases and J shed 5 bases, with 17 bases lying between them. Germline V gene sequence: CDR1 SGHRS, CDR2 YFSETQ. The CDR3 spans 15 residues. CDR3 sequence: CASSYQPQGGYGYTF. The CDR3 DNA reads TGCGCCAGCAGCTATCAACCTCAGGGCGGTTATGGCTACACCTTC. The complete variable domain, with remaining parts taken from reference TRBV5-1 and TRBJ1-2, reads KAGVTQTPRYLIKTRGQQVTLSCSPISGHRSVSWYQQTPGQGLQFLFEYFSETQRNKGNFPGRFSGRQFSNSRSEMNVSTLELGDSALYLCASSYQPQGGYGYTFGSGTRLTVV.

The chain uses TRBV7-8 and TRBJ2-7; D remains unclear. The CDR3 has 14 amino acids. The germline V gene has CDR1 SGHVS and CDR2 FQNEAQ. V lost 3 bases and J lost 0, with 9 bases in between. The DNA for the CDR3 is TGTGCCAGCAGCTTTCGACTTAACTCCTACGAGCAGTACTTC. The encoded protein is CASSFRLNSYEQYF.

The chain carries TRBV6-5 and TRBJ1-5; D remains unclear. The CDR3 is made up of 13 amino acids. Germline-derived CDR1 and CDR2 are MNHEY and SVGAGI. Trimming pared 5 bases from V and 0 bases from J, leaving 5 bases between. DNA of the CDR3: TGTGCCAGCAGTCCTTATAGCAATCAGCCCCAGCATTTT. The encoded protein is CASSPYSNQPQHF.

The chain uses TRBV7-8 and TRBJ1-1; D unresolved. This CDR3 spans 14 amino acids. V was pared by 4 bases and J by 2 bases, with 11 bases between. Germline V lookup: CDR1 SGHVS, CDR2 FQNEAQ. In nucleotides, the CDR3 is TGTGCCAGCAGCTATTTCGCCAGTAACACTGAAGCTTTCTTT. Its translation is CASSYFASNTEAFF.

This clone occurred a few times. The chain carries TRBV7-2 and TRBJ1-2; 8 bases map to TRBD1. This CDR3 spans 13 amino acids. V was pared by 2 bases and J by 8 bases, with 4 bases of the junction left unmatched. Germline assignment: CDR1 SGHTA and CDR2 FQGNSA. As DNA, the CDR3 is TGTGCCAGCAGCTTACCAGGGGGCGGCGGCTACACCTTC. Protein product: CASSLPGGGGYTF.

V usage is TRBV5-6 and J usage is TRBJ1-1, with no clear D. From germline, CDR1 is SGHDT and CDR2 YYEEEE. Trimming removed 6 bases at V and 6 bases at J, with 18 bases between. This CDR3 contains 14 residues. The CDR3 reads CASNMRRLEPEAFF. DNA for the CDR3: TGTGCCAGCAACATGAGGCGTTTGGAGCCTGAAGCTTTCTTT.

This chain connects TRBV7-8 to TRBJ1-4, with D possibly being TRBD1 (6 bases). Trimming left V 5 bases short and J 4 bases short, with 14 bases between. CDR1 SGHVS and CDR2 FQNEAQ come from the germline V gene. CDR3 length equals 15 residues. For the CDR3, the DNA is TGTGCCAGCAGCGTAACGGGACACGATAATGAAAAACTGTTTTTT. Residues: CASSVTGHDNEKLFF.

This chain links TRBV3-1 (or the pseudogene TRBV3-2) with TRBJ1-6, with 9 nucleotides matching TRBD1. The CDR3 sequence is 14 residues long. J was trimmed by 7 bases and V by 8 bases; bases with no gene match: 6. Germline loops: CDR1 LGHDT, CDR2 YNNKEL (reference sequence). The CDR3 is CASQTGGGNSPLHF. The CDR3 nucleotides read TGTGCCAGCCAAACAGGGGGCGGGAATTCACCCCTCCACTTT.

The CDR3, as DNA: TGTGCCAGCAGCTCTACAGGAGGGAGTAATGAAAAACTGTTTTTT. Translated, it gives CASSSTGGSNEKLFF. The chain has TRBV9 and TRBJ1-4; maybe TRBD1 (5 bases). The germline V gene has CDR1 SGDLS and CDR2 YYNGEE. The CDR3 covers 15 residues. Between the trimmed V and J ends, which lost 4 bases and 4 bases, there was a span of 14 bases. The whole variable domain, remainder taken from reference TRBV9 and TRBJ1-4, is DSGVTQTPKHLITATGQRVTLRCSPRSGDLSVYWYQQSLDQGLQFLIQYYNGEERAKGNILERFSAQQFPDLHSELNLSSLELGDSALYFCASSSTGGSNEKLFFGSGTQLSVL.

The genes are TRBV3-1 (or the pseudogene TRBV3-2) and TRBJ1-4; TRBD1 might be the D (5 bases). Germline lookup yields CDR1 LGHDT and CDR2 YNNKEL (reference sequence). Deletions cut 10 bases from V and 0 bases from J, with 18 bases between. The CDR3 is 16 residues long. CDR3 bases: TGTGCCACCCCACGGGGCGGGGGAGCAACTAATGAAAAACTGTTTTTT. Amino acids: CATPRGGGATNEKLFF.

Turning to this clone: Within the sample, other DNA sequences also encode this same CDR3. The chain joins TRBV7-2 to TRBJ2-1; 12 positions agree with TRBD2. CDR1 and CDR2 from the germline V gene are SGHTA and FQGNSA. The CDR3 loop spans 15 amino acids. V shed 5 bases, J shed 2 bases, and the junction held 1 base outside the gene matches. CDR3 bases: TGTGCCAGCAGCCCTAGCGGGGGGGCCTACAATGAGCAGTTCTTC. Residues: CASSPSGGAYNEQFF.

The J gene is TRBJ1-1, the V gene TRBV11-3; no firm D call. Germline V gives CDR1 SGHNT, CDR2 YENEEA. This CDR3 is 13 amino acids long. The V gene lost 3 bases and the J gene lost 3 bases, with 8 bases spanning the gap. For the CDR3, the DNA is TGTGCCAGCAGCTTGGGCACGGACACTGAAGCTTTCTTT. Amino acid sequence: CASSLGTDTEAFF.

The V gene is TRBV25-1, the J gene TRBJ1-4; perhaps TRBD1 as D (5 bases). The CDR3 consists of 15 residues. Trimming pared 3 bases from V and 7 bases from J, leaving 15 bases between. Germline values: CDR1 MGHDK, CDR2 SYGVNS. CDR3 DNA sequence: TGTGCCAGCAGTGAGTCCGGGGGGTCTGGTGAAAAACTGTTTTTT. This codes for CASSESGGSGEKLFF.

V usage is TRBV7-3 and J usage is TRBJ2-3; 8 bases agree with TRBD2. V was pared by 4 bases and J by 1 base, with 1 base of the junction left unmatched. Germline V lookup: CDR1 SGHTA, CDR2 FQGTGA. The CDR3 extends over 14 amino acids. CDR3 sequence (DNA): TGTGCCAGCAGCTCGGGACTAGGCACAGATACGCAGTATTTT. Residues: CASSSGLGTDTQYF.

This clone was counted only a few times. J is TRBJ1-2 and V is TRBV7-6; 9 positions match TRBD1. CDR3 length: 13 amino acids. Germline CDR1 is SGHVS and CDR2 is FNYEAQ. Trimming at V came to 5 bases and at J to 6 bases, leaving 4 bases not matched to a gene. The CDR3 reads CASSPGQGHGYTF. CDR3 sequence (DNA): TGTGCCAGCAGCCCGGGACAGGGCCATGGCTACACCTTC.

The chain uses TRBV11-2 and TRBJ2-7, with a possible D match to TRBD1 (6 bases). The CDR3 contains 17 residues. The V end was cut by 2 bases, the J end by 2 bases, with 19 bases between. Germline V gives CDR1 SGHAT, CDR2 FQNNGV. CDR3 DNA sequence: TGTGCCAGCAGCTTATTAGGGGCTACAGGGTTCCCCTACGAGCAGTACTTC. Translating gives CASSLLGATGFPYEQYF.

On this clone itself: The same CDR3 arises from other DNA sequences in this sample as well. V is TRBV6-5 and J is TRBJ1-5; 8 bases are shared with TRBD1. The germline gives CDR1 MNHEY, CDR2 SVGAGI. The ends lost 0 bases at V and 6 bases at J; junction bases unmatched: 4. This CDR3 spans 15 amino acids. The DNA for the CDR3 is TGTGCCAGCAGTTACTCTGGACAGGGATCTCAGCCCCAGCATTTT. As protein: CASSYSGQGSQPQHF.

The V and J genes are TRBV5-4 and TRBJ1-2, with 9 bases matching TRBD1. Germline CDR1 reads SGHNT; CDR2 reads YYREEE (reference sequence). This CDR3 has 14 residues. The V gene end was trimmed by 5 bases and the J gene end by 4 bases; junction bases not matched to a gene: 6. The CDR3 bases are TGTGCCAGCAGAAGGGGACAGGGAAGCTATGGCTACACCTTC. Translated, it gives CASRRGQGSYGYTF.

The rearrangement uses TRBV5-1 and TRBJ2-7; 14 bases agree with TRBD2. V trimming: 4 bases; J trimming: 7 bases; junction bases outside the gene matches: 7. Germline CDR1 and CDR2: SGHRS and YFSETQ. This CDR3 is built from 15 residues. CDR3 sequence: CASSPGTSGGDEQYF. The CDR3 coding sequence is TGCGCCAGCAGCCCCGGGACTAGCGGGGGAGATGAGCAGTACTTC. The full variable domain, in which reference TRBV5-1 and TRBJ2-7 provide the parts outside the CDR3, is KAGVTQTPRYLIKTRGQQVTLSCSPISGHRSVSWYQQTPGQGLQFLFEYFSETQRNKGNFPGRFSGRQFSNSRSEMNVSTLELGDSALYLCASSPGTSGGDEQYFGPGTRLTVT.

The genes are TRBV19 and TRBJ1-1; the D is unclear. The CDR3 covers 12 residues. Germline CDR1 is LNHDA and CDR2 is SQIVND (reference sequence). V gave up 4 bases and J gave up 6 bases, with 9 bases separating them. For the CDR3, the DNA is TGTGCCAGTAGTACTACGTACGCTGAAGCTTTCTTT. Its translation: CASSTTYAEAFF.

V is TRBV7-3 and J is TRBJ1-1, with TRBD1 matching 7 bases. Trimming cost V 2 bases and J 2 bases; bases outside gene matches: 2. The germline V gene encodes CDR1 SGHTA and CDR2 FQGTGA. This CDR3 is 14 amino acids long. The CDR3 sequence is CASSLQGGNTEAFF. Here the CDR3 DNA reads TGTGCCAGCAGCTTACAGGGGGGAAACACTGAAGCTTTCTTT.

This chain connects TRBV20-1 to TRBJ2-2, with a weak D call TRBD2 (6 bases). CDR1 and CDR2 from the germline V gene are DFQATT and SNEGSKA (reference sequence). This CDR3 has 14 residues. V shed 3 bases and J shed 1 base, with 9 bases lying between them. CDR3 in amino acids: CSASVGGNTGELFF. CDR3 DNA: TGCAGTGCTAGTGTGGGGGGGAACACCGGGGAGCTGTTTTTT.

The V gene is TRBV5-1, the J gene TRBJ2-7, with 10 bases fitting TRBD1. This CDR3 has 14 residues. V gave up 3 bases and J gave up 5 bases; unmatched junction bases: 5. The germline V gene has CDR1 SGHRS and CDR2 YFSETQ. CDR3 protein: CASSSGTGVNEQYF. The CDR3 DNA follows: TGCGCCAGCAGCTCCGGGACAGGGGTTAACGAGCAGTACTTC.